This T cell receptor beta chain was observed in a study of T cell responses to AZD1222 COVID-19 vaccine (dated by TCRdb to 2020 to 2022). Broadly, across the study: A total of 240 or so trial participants underwent TCR sequencing, of whom roughly 210 had received two doses of AZD1222 and some 25 had received two doses of the MenACWY control vaccine. Trial participants were enrolled into age subgroups of 18-55, 56-69 and 70-plus years, which contained roughly 140, 27 and 60 TCR-sequenced participants, respectively. What the study reported, not specific to this receptor: CD4 TCRs associated with the vaccine covered the entire spike protein, and the dominant responses were in regions 160-218 and 743-854. Because no day 14 peak-response samples were available, the repertoires could be characterized only after the peak T cell response. After two AZD1222 doses, both the breadth and the depth of spike-specific TCRs were significantly higher than at day 0 and than in MenACWY recipients. Most participants were white British and females outnumbered males, and the authors suggested that clonal diversity may have been underestimated. Conclusions about previously exposed vaccinees were limited because only six AZD1222 recipients were SARS-CoV-2 seropositive at baseline. In the small 56-69-year group, the increase in depth fell short of significance, most likely because of low power. Nearly half of unique spike-specific TCRs reportedly recognized epitopes outside regions mutated in the B.1.351 and B.1.1.7 variants.

As concerns this clone: This clone's antigen is unknown. Base quality data are lacking; no much larger clone is found one base away.

Sample time point, as interpreted from the label and publication: about 28 days (+/-7) after the second vaccine dose. AZD1222 recipients whose second dose came at about 4 weeks and those whose second dose came at about 12 weeks were combined into one group, since spike-specific TCR depth and breadth did not differ between the two schedules. The vaccinee samples were drawn from two UK trials, COV001 and COV002, one of which was a single-blind randomized controlled phase 2/3 trial testing AZD1222 (ChAdOx1 nCoV-19) in healthy adults. Trial participant PBMC samples were collected at day 0 and day 28 after the second dose for TCRbeta chain sequencing. The CDR3 regions of human TCRbeta chains were analyzed by immunosequencing. The original pipeline was this. Repertoire TCRs were matched against a reference library of SARS-CoV-2-specific TCRs generated with the MIRA antigen-specificity platform. Breadth meant the fraction of unique TCRs that were SARS-CoV-2-associated, whereas depth meant the fraction of total T cells that were SARS-CoV-2-associated. Using the MIRA data, every spike-specific TCR was mapped to the spike region that the TCR reacted to and assigned to either a CD4 or a CD8 class. Log10-transformed breadth and depth values were compared by one-way ANOVA with Sidak's multiple comparisons tests. TCRdb carries this immuneACCESS record with in-frame sequences only. Its versions omit some clonotypes, under half of them owing to an unresolved V gene in the studies checked, with the rest unexplained. D and trimming were read from the DNA, whereas the V and J calls and clone size are those reported in that table. Within this sample are approximately 89,000 clones, with around 83% of them counted one time only. About 6% of the sample is in the top ten clones.

Deletion took 8 bases off V and 2 bases off J, with a span of 14 bases between the germline ends. Measured from the cysteine to the phenylalanine, the CDR3 is 13 residues long. Left in the record is the CDR3 DNA by itself, 39 bases read in frame from the first base. From the germline V gene, CDR1 is SQVTM and CDR2 is ANQGSEA. The rearrangement combines TRBV29-1 with TRBJ2-3, with the D gene uncertain. The sequence was collected from an adult who received the AZD1222 COVID-19 vaccine. The material sequenced was peripheral blood, taken 28 days after the second AZD1222 dose. The CDR3 sequence is CSSKETNTDTQYF. The bases are TGCAGCTCCAAGGAGACAAACACAGATACGCAGTATTTT.